The 15 T cell receptor beta chains listed next were all sequenced from one sample in a study of cytomegalovirus exposure and HLA in healthy donors. This PCR relied on a set of 60 Vbeta primers and 13 Jbeta primers. Clones were read by immunoSEQ multiplex PCR, and TCRdb kept only the in-frame ones, dropping some. Among more than 75,000 clones, 60% to 80% were seen once, and the ten largest hold about 3.8%. Material for sequencing was PBMCs. The receptors come from a woman aged 35 to 49 in good health and CMV-seronegative.

The chain recombines TRBV2 with TRBJ1-5, with D tentatively TRBD1 (6 bases). The CDR3 runs 14 residues. CDR1 is SNHLY, CDR2 FYNNEI, per germline. V was cut by 1 base and J by 7 bases, with 11 bases left in between. The DNA of the CDR3 is TGTGCCAGCAGTGAAGAGGGGGGGGAACAGCCCCAGCATTTT. Translating gives CASSEEGGEQPQHF.

The chain carries TRBV11-2 and TRBJ2-7; D is perhaps TRBD1 (5 bases). Germline-derived CDR1 and CDR2 are SGHAT and FQNNGV. This CDR3 spans 12 amino acids. The V gene lost 1 base and the J gene lost 5 bases, with 6 bases spanning the gap. The CDR3 spells CASSLGQHEQYF. For the CDR3, the DNA is TGTGCCAGCAGCTTAGGACAGCACGAGCAGTACTTC. Full variable domain (remainder filled in from reference TRBV11-2 and TRBJ2-7): EAGVAQSPRYKIIEKRQSVAFWCNPISGHATLYWYQQILGQGPKLLIQFQNNGVVDDSQLPKDRFSAERLKGVDSTLKIQPAKLEDSAVYLCASSLGQHEQYFGPGTRLTVT.

This clone has at least ten counts. This specimen includes other DNA sequences encoding the same CDR3. The V gene is TRBV30, the J gene TRBJ1-1, with D hard to call. The CDR3 runs to 11 residues. V lost 3 bases and J lost 11, with 13 bases in between. Germline CDR1 and CDR2: GTSNPN and SVGIG (reference sequence). The CDR3 reads CAWSPTREAFF. The CDR3 bases are TGTGCCTGGAGCCCGACGAGGGAGGCTTTCTTT.

In the case of this clone: Other DNA sequences from this sample encode an identical CDR3 as well. The gene calls are TRBV6-1 and TRBJ1-2; D remains ambiguous. CDR1 and CDR2 (germline): MNHNS, SASEGT. V lost 3 bases and J lost 5, with 7 bases in between. CDR3 length: 12 amino acids. DNA of the CDR3: TGTGCCAGCAGTGAGCCCGGGTATGGCTACACCTTC. Its protein product is CASSEPGYGYTF.

The chain has TRBV19 and TRBJ2-2; 7 nucleotides agree with TRBD1. The CDR3 is 17 residues long. CDR1 is LNHDA and CDR2 is SQIVND in the germline V gene (reference sequence). Trimming at V came to 7 bases and at J to 5 bases, leaving 16 bases not matched to a gene. CDR3 sequence reads: CASKGTGATLETGELFF. For the CDR3, the DNA is TGTGCCAGTAAAGGAACAGGGGCCACTTTAGAGACCGGGGAGCTGTTTTTT.

This clone was detected a few times. The CDR3 reads CASTRGKNTEAFF. The CDR3 nucleotides read TGTGCCAGCACTCGGGGGAAGAACACTGAAGCTTTCTTT. The V gene is TRBV6-5, the J gene TRBJ1-1, with D maybe TRBD1 (5 bases). Germline CDR1 MNHEY, CDR2 SVGAGI. Trimming removed 7 bases at V and 1 base at J, with 10 bases between. The length of the CDR3 is 13 residues.

A few counts support this clone. The chain uses TRBV7-2 and TRBJ2-7, with a tentative D call TRBD1 (5 bases). CDR3 size: 14 residues. V was clipped by 1 base and J by 6 bases, with 13 bases between them. The germline CDR1 and CDR2 sequences are SGHTA and FQGNSA. The DNA of the CDR3 is TGTGCCAGCAGCTTAGGGGGCGCGGCGTCCGAGCAGTACTTC. Translation gives CASSLGGAASEQYF.

The chain couples TRBV2 to TRBJ2-4; 9 bases line up with TRBD1. Germline CDR1 SNHLY, CDR2 FYNNEI. The CDR3 loop spans 16 amino acids. The trim removed 6 bases at V and 3 bases at J, leaving 9 bases unmatched. CDR3 in amino acids: CASSSQGAAVKNIQYF. In nucleotides, the CDR3 is TGTGCCAGCAGCTCACAGGGGGCCGCGGTCAAAAACATTCAGTACTTC.

The chain joins TRBV9 to TRBJ2-7, with TRBD2 identical over 7 bases. V dropped 1 base and J dropped 7; count of bases not matched to a gene: 5. From germline, CDR1 is SGDLS and CDR2 YYNGEE. The CDR3 runs to 13 residues. The CDR3 DNA reads as TGTGCCAGCAGCGTAATCTCGGGGGGAGAGCAGTACTTC. Translated, it gives CASSVISGGEQYF.

V gene TRBV21-1 combines with J gene TRBJ1-1; TRBD1, the table's D call, lacks a check against the DNA. TRBV21-1 corresponds to a pseudogene. The CDR3 is 14 residues long. Here the CDR3 reads CARDRLVWNTEAFF. DNA for the CDR3: TGTGCCAGAGACAGGCTGGTTTGGAACACTGAAGCTTTCTTT.

V is TRBV27 and J is TRBJ2-1; D call uncertain. Germline V gives CDR1 MNHEY, CDR2 SMNVEV (reference sequence). V lost 1 base to trimming and J lost 8 bases, with 12 bases between them. This CDR3 spans 14 amino acids. For the CDR3, the DNA is TGTGCCAGCAGTTTATTAACCTTTCGGGATGAGCAGTTCTTC. It encodes CASSLLTFRDEQFF.

V usage is TRBV28 and J usage is TRBJ2-1; 8 bases agree with TRBD2. With 6 bases clipped from V and 2 bases from J, the junction kept 12 bases outside the gene matches. Looked up from germline, CDR1 is MDHEN and CDR2 is SYDVKM. CDR3 size: 17 residues. Written as DNA, the CDR3 is TGTGCCAGCAGCGGCCCCCCCGGCGGGGGGCCCTACAATGAGCAGTTCTTC. This translates into CASSGPPGGGPYNEQFF.

The V gene is TRBV18, the J gene TRBJ1-5, with a weak D call TRBD1 (6 bases). Looked up from germline, CDR1 is KGHSH and CDR2 is LQKENI. There are 15 residues in the CDR3. With 1 base removed from V and 2 bases from J, the gap between germline ends came to 9 bases. For the CDR3, the DNA is TGTGCCAGCTCACCACAACAGGGACGCAATCAGCCCCAGCATTTT. Amino acids: CASSPQQGRNQPQHF.

The chain combines TRBV11-2 with TRBJ1-1, with D unclear. Trimming cost V 2 bases and J 1 base, with 5 bases left between them. The CDR3 spans 13 residues. CDR1 is SGHAT and CDR2 is FQNNGV in the germline V gene. Written as DNA, the CDR3 is TGTGCCAGCAGCTTACTAGGGAACACTGAAGCTTTCTTT. Residues: CASSLLGNTEAFF.

The J gene is TRBJ2-7, the V gene TRBV6-8; TRBD1 agrees at 7 bases. The length of the CDR3 is 16 residues. Germline V CDR1 and CDR2: MNHGY, SAAAGT. V dropped 4 bases and J dropped 2; count of bases not matched to a gene: 11. The CDR3 loop reads CASSLGRGGRAYEQYF. The CDR3 nucleotides read TGTGCCAGCAGTTTGGGGCGAGGGGGCCGTGCCTACGAGCAGTACTTC.